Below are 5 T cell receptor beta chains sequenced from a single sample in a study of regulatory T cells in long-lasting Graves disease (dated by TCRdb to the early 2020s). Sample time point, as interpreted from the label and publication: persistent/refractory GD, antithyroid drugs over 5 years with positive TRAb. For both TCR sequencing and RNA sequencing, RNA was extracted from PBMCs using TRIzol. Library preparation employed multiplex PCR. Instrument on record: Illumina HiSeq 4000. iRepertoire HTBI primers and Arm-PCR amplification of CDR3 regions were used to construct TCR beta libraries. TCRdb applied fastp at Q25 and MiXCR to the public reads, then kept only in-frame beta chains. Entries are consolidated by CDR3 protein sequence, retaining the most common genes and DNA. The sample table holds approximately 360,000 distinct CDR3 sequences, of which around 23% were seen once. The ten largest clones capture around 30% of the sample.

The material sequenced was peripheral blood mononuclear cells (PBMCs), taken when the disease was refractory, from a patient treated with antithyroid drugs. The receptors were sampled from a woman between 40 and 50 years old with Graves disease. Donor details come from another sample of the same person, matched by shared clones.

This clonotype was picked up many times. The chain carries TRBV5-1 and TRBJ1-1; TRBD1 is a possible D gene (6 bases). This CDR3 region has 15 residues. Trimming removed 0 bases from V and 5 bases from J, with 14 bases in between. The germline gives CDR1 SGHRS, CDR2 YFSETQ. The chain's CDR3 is CASSLGHRDLTEAFF. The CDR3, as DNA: TGCGCCAGCAGCTTGGGGCACAGGGATTTGACTGAAGCTTTCTTT.

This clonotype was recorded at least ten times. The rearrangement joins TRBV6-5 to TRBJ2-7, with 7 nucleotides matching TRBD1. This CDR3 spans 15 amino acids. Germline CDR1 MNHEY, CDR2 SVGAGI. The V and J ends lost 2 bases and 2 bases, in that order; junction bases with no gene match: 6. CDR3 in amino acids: CASSYDHRGTYEQYF. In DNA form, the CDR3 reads TGTGCCAGCAGTTACGACCACAGGGGAACCTACGAGCAGTACTTC.

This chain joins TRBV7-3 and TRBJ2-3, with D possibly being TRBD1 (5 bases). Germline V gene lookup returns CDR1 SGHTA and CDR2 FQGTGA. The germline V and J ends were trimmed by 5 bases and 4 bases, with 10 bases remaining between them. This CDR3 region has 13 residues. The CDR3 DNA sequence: TGTGCCAGCAGCCCCCCAGGGTCAGATACGCAGTATTTT. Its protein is CASSPPGSDTQYF.

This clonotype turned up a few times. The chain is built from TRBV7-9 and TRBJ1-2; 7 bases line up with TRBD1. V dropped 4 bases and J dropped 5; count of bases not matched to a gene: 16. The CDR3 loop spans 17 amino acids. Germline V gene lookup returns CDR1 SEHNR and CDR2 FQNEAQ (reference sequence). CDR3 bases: TGTGCCAGCAGCTCCTCGGTTGACAGGGAGATTGGGTATGGCTACACCTTC. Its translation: CASSSSVDREIGYGYTF.

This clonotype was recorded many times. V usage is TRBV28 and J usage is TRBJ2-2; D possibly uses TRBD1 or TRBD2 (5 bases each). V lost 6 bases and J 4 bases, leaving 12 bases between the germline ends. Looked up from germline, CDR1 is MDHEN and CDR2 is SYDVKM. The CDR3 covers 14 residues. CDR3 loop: CASRRGSVTGELFF. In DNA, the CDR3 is TGTGCCAGCAGGAGGGGATCGGTCACCGGGGAGCTGTTTTTT.